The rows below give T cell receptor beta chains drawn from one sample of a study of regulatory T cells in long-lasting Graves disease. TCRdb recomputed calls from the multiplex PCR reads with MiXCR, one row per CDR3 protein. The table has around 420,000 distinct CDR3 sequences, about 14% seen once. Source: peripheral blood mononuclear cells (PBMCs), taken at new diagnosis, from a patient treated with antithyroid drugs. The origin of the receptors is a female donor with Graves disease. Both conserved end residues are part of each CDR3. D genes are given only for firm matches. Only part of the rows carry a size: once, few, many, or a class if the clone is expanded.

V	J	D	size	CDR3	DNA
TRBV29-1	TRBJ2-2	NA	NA	CSGKGHTGELFF	TGCAGCGGCAAGGGGCACACCGGGGAGCTGTTTTTT
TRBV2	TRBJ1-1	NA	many	CASSEKGERTEAFF	TGTGCCAGCAGTGAAAAGGGAGAGAGAACTGAAGCTTTCTTT
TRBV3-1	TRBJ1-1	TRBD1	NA	CASSLPGQLSNTEAFF	TGTGCCAGCAGCTTACCGGGACAGCTTTCGAACACTGAAGCTTTCTTT
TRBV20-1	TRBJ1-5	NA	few	CSARGGQFGNQPQHF	TGCAGTGCTAGAGGGGGCCAATTCGGCAATCAGCCCCAGCATTTT
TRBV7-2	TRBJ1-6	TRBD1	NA	CASSAQDRGYNSPLHF	TGTGCCAGCAGCGCGCAAGACAGGGGGTATAATTCACCCCTCCACTTT
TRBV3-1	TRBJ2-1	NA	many	CASSQDARSYNEQFF	TGTGCCAGCAGCCAAGACGCCCGCTCCTACAATGAGCAGTTCTTC
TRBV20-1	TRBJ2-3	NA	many	CSASGVSVDTQYF	TGCAGTGCTAGTGGGGTCTCCGTAGATACGCAGTATTTT
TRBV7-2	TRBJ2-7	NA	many	CASRYPASSYEQYF	TGTGCCAGCAGGTACCCCGCTAGCAGCTACGAGCAGTACTTC
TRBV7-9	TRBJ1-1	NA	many	CASSPHFRNTEAFF	TGTGCCAGCAGCCCCCACTTCAGGAACACTGAAGCTTTCTTT
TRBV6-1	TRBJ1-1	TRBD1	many	CASSEPQGQGTEAFF	TGTGCCAGCAGTGAGCCCCAGGGACAGGGCACTGAAGCTTTCTTT
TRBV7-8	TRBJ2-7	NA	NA	CASSDLDRSYEQYF	TGTGCCAGCAGCGACCTGGATCGCTCCTACGAGCAGTACTTC
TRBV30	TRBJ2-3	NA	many	CAWNQGTDTQYF	TGTGCCTGGAATCAGGGAACAGATACGCAGTATTTT
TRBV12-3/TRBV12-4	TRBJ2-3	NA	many	CASSLSAAAFTDTQYF	TGTGCCAGCAGTTTAAGTGCCGCGGCCTTCACAGATACGCAGTATTTT
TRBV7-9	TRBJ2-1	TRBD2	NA	CASSPKGSGPLRNYNEQFF	TGTGCCAGCAGCCCAAAAGGTAGCGGGCCGCTAAGAAACTACAATGAGCAGTTCTTC
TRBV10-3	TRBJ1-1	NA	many	CAIMGARNTEAFF	TGTGCCATCATGGGGGCACGGAACACTGAAGCTTTCTTT
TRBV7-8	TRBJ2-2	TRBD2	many	CASSLEAGGGYTGELFF	TGTGCCAGCAGCTTAGAAGCGGGAGGCGGTTACACCGGGGAGCTGTTTTTT
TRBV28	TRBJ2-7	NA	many	CASSLAGAREQYF	TGTGCCAGCAGTTTGGCGGGGGCAAGGGAGCAGTACTTC
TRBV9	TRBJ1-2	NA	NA	CASSGPNGQGNYGYTF	TGTGCCAGCAGCGGCCCAAACGGGCAGGGTAACTATGGCTACACCTTC
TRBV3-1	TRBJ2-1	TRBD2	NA	CASSQESGRLAGVYNEQFF	TGTGCCAGCAGCCAAGAATCCGGAAGGCTAGCGGGAGTTTACAATGAGCAGTTCTTC
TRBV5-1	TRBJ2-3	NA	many	CASSYGGTPGADTQYF	TGCGCCAGCAGCTATGGGGGGACCCCGGGGGCAGATACGCAGTATTTT
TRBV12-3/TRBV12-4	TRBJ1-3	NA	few	CASSFEGKGNTIYF	TGTGCCAGCAGTTTCGAAGGGAAGGGAAACACCATATATTTT
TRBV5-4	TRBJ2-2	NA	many	CASSLTSGWDTGELFF	TGTGCCAGCAGCTTGACCAGCGGCTGGGACACCGGGGAGCTGTTTTTT
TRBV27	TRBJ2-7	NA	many	CASSLRWQGSDEQYF	TGTGCCAGCAGTCTACGTTGGCAGGGGTCGGACGAGCAGTACTTC
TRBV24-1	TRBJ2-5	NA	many	CATSDAGGAETQYF	TGTGCCACCAGTGACGCAGGGGGGGCAGAGACCCAGTACTTC
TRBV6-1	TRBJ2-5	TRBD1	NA	CASSPKTGLETQYF	TGTGCCAGCAGTCCGAAGACAGGGTTGGAGACCCAGTACTTC
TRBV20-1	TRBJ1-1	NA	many	CSAERGDLTEAFF	TGCAGTGCGGAGCGCGGCGACCTCACTGAAGCTTTCTTT
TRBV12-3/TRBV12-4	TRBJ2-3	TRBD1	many	CASSPPPGQGTDTQYF	TGTGCCAGCAGTCCCCCCCCGGGACAGGGGACAGATACGCAGTATTTT
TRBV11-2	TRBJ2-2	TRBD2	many	CASRLRAGGYRWTGELFF	TGTGCCAGCAGGTTACGAGCGGGGGGGTATCGATGGACCGGGGAGCTGTTTTTT
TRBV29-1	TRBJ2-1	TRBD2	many	CSVCTGTSGNEQFF	TGCAGCGTTTGCACCGGGACTAGCGGCAATGAGCAGTTCTTC
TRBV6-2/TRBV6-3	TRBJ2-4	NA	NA	CASSQGENIQYF	TGTGCCAGCAGTCAGGGAGAAAACATTCAGTACTTC
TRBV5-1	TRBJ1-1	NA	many	CASSGVAGDTEAFF	TGCGCCAGCAGCGGGGTCGCGGGGGACACTGAAGCTTTCTTT
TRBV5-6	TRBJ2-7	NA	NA	CASSQPLRTYEQYF	TGTGCCAGCAGCCAGCCGCTCCGCACCTACGAGCAGTACTTC
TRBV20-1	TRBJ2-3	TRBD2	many	CSARAPAGSGRGYGTDTQYF	TGCAGTGCTAGAGCCCCTGCAGGGAGCGGGAGGGGGTATGGCACAGATACGCAGTATTTT
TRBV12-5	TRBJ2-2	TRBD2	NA	CASGLVSSGRANTGELFF	TGTGCTAGTGGTTTGGTATCTAGCGGGAGAGCGAACACCGGGGAGCTGTTTTTT
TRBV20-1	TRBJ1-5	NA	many	CSAKGRRGNSNQPQHF	TGCAGTGCTAAAGGCAGGAGAGGGAACAGCAATCAGCCCCAGCATTTT
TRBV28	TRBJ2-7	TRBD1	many	CASSQGQGYYEQYF	TGTGCCAGCAGCCAGGGACAGGGGTACTACGAGCAGTACTTC
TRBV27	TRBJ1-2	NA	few	CASSPRGVGDYGYTF	TGTGCCAGCAGTCCCCGGGGAGTGGGGGACTATGGCTACACCTTC
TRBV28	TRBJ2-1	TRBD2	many	CASRISGSRSYNEQFF	TGTGCCAGCAGAATTAGCGGGAGCCGCTCCTACAATGAGCAGTTCTTC
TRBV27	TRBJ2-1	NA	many	CASSALGQNPYNEQFF	TGTGCCAGCAGTGCGCTTGGACAAAACCCCTACAATGAGCAGTTCTTC
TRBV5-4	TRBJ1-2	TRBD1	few	CASSPAGTASNYGYTF	TGTGCCAGCAGCCCCGCCGGGACAGCGTCTAACTATGGCTACACCTTC
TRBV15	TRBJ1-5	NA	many	CATSTKDASNQPQHF	TGTGCCACCAGCACCAAAGACGCAAGCAATCAGCCCCAGCATTTT
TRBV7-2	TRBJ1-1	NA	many	CASSLTALNTEAFF	TGTGCCAGCAGCTTGACAGCCTTGAACACTGAAGCTTTCTTT
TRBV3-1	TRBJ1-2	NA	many	CASSQGGEVYGYTF	TGTGCCAGCAGCCAAGGGGGCGAGGTCTATGGCTACACCTTC
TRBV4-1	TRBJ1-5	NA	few	CASSQDMRAVSNQPQHF	TGCGCCAGCAGCCAAGATATGCGGGCGGTTAGCAATCAGCCCCAGCATTTT